These 10 T cell receptor beta chains came from one sample sequenced in a study of T-cell reconstitution after alpha-beta-depleted transplantation in children. Unique molecular identifiers were incorporated during preparation of the TCRbeta library. TCRdb re-analysed the PCR reads in MiXCR, keeping a single row per CDR3 protein. In the table there are 200,000 or so distinct CDR3 sequences, 6.3% of which are singletons. Sequences were derived from PBMCs, sampled before TCRalphabeta/CD19-depleted stem cell transplant. These receptors originate from a girl under three years old with combined immunodeficiency, due to receive a stem cell transplant.

This clonotype was seen repeatedly, ten times or more. The rearrangement links TRBV7-9 to TRBJ2-3; no clear D. CDR1 and CDR2 (germline): SEHNR, FQNEAQ (reference sequence). V lost 0 bases, J lost 6 bases, and 7 bases lay in between. The CDR3 sequence is 13 residues long. DNA of the CDR3: TGTGCCAGCAGCTTAGCGCTCCTGGATACGCAGTATTTT. This codes for CASSLALLDTQYF.

V and J are TRBV7-2 and TRBJ2-3; the D is unclear. Trimming left V 1 base short and J 0 bases short, with 8 bases between. CDR1 is SGHTA and CDR2 is FQGNSA in the germline V gene. The CDR3 length is 15 residues. The CDR3 protein is CASSLVSSSTDTQYF. The CDR3 DNA sequence: TGTGCCAGCAGCTTAGTCAGCTCTAGCACAGATACGCAGTATTTT.

This clonotype was seen many times. V gene TRBV5-1 combines with J gene TRBJ1-3; D not resolved. This CDR3 contains 16 residues. Germline V gene data show CDR1 as SGHRS and CDR2 as YFSETQ. Trimming pared 3 bases from V and 2 bases from J, leaving 15 bases between. CDR3 residues: CASSSYFEGPGNTIYF. CDR3 coding DNA: TGCGCCAGCAGCTCGTATTTCGAAGGCCCTGGAAACACCATATATTTT.

The sample holds many counts of this clonotype. The rearrangement joins TRBV12-3 or TRBV12-4 to TRBJ2-2; D gene ambiguous. Trimming took 5 bases from V and 4 from J, leaving 11 bases between them. The CDR3 length is 14 residues. The CDR3 sequence is CASSPPHSTGELFF. Here the CDR3 DNA reads TGTGCCAGCAGTCCCCCGCATTCCACCGGGGAGCTGTTTTTT.

V usage is TRBV20-1 and J usage is TRBJ1-4, with D possibly being TRBD1 (6 bases). Trimming took 3 bases from V and 10 from J, leaving 18 bases between them. The CDR3 totals 14 residues. Germline V CDR1 and CDR2: DFQATT, SNEGSKA (reference sequence). CDR3 sequence reads: CSAREWGGETKLFF. CDR3 nucleotides: TGCAGTGCTAGGGAGTGGGGGGGCGAGACAAAACTGTTTTTT.

This clonotype has a count of ten or more. The chain is built from TRBV28 and TRBJ1-1; 11 positions agree with TRBD1. Per the germline V gene, CDR1 is MDHEN and CDR2 is SYDVKM. CDR3 size: 16 residues. The V gene end was trimmed by 5 bases and the J gene end by 0 bases; junction bases not matched to a gene: 5. The CDR3, as DNA: TGTGCCAGCAGTAAGGACAGGGGGCATGTGAACACTGAAGCTTTCTTT. It translates to CASSKDRGHVNTEAFF. Drawing the rest from reference TRBV28 and TRBJ1-1, the complete variable domain is DVKVTQSSRYLVKRTGEKVFLECVQDMDHENMFWYRQDPGLGLRLIYFSYDVKMKEKGDIPEGYSVSREKKERFSLILESASTNQTSMYLCASSKDRGHVNTEAFFGQGTRLTVV.

This clonotype was observed at least ten times. V usage is TRBV12-3 or TRBV12-4 and J usage is TRBJ1-1; D might be TRBD1 (6 bases). The CDR3 loop spans 18 amino acids. V lost 6 bases to trimming and J lost 7 bases, with 30 bases between them. The CDR3: CASSPRDQLWDNSDEAFF. The CDR3 DNA reads TGTGCCAGCAGCCCACGGGACCAGTTGTGGGACAATTCGGATGAAGCTTTCTTT.

About this clonotype: Since a much larger clone is just one base distant, this may be a read error. The V and J genes are TRBV9 and TRBJ2-1; D possibly corresponds to TRBD1 (6 bases). CDR3 size: 15 residues. With 7 bases removed from V and 0 bases from J, the gap between germline ends came to 14 bases. Per germline, CDR1 SGDLS and CDR2 YYNGEE. CDR3 sequence: CASGPVRGSYNEQFF. DNA of the CDR3: TGTGCCAGCGGCCCCGTCAGGGGCTCCTACAATGAGCAGTTCTTC.

This clonotype has a count of ten or more. This chain links TRBV12-3 or TRBV12-4 with TRBJ1-4; 9 bases align to TRBD1. The junction had 6 bases not matched to a gene; V was cut back by 6 bases and J by 7 bases. The CDR3 runs 14 residues. CDR3 DNA sequence: TGTGCCAGCAGCCTGACAGGGGGGAGTGAAAAACTGTTTTTT. Translation: CASSLTGGSEKLFF.

This clonotype has a count of ten or more. The V call is TRBV28, the J call TRBJ1-3, with D unresolved. The CDR3 consists of 16 residues. Trimming pared 1 base from V and 1 base from J, leaving 11 bases between. The germline gives CDR1 MDHEN, CDR2 SYDVKM. CDR3 DNA sequence: TGTGCCAGCAGTTTATTGGGTGGATATTCTGGAAACACCATATATTTT. This encodes CASSLLGGYSGNTIYF.